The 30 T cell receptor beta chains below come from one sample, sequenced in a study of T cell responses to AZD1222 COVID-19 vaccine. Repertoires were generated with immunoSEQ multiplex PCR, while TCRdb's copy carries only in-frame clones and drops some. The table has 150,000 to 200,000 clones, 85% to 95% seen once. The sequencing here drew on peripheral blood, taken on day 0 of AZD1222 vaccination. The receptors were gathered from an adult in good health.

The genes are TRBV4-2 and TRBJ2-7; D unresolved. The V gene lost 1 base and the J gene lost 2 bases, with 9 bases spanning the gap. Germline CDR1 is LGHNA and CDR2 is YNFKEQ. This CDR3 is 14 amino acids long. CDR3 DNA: TGTGCCAGCAGCCAAGCGGTGGGCCCCTACGAGCAGTACTTC. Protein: CASSQAVGPYEQYF.

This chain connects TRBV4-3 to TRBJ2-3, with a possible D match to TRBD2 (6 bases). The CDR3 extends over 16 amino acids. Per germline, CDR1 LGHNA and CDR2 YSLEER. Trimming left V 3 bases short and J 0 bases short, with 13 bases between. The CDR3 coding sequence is TGCGCCAGCAGCCACTGTATAGCGGAAAGCACAGATACGCAGTATTTT. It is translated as CASSHCIAESTDTQYF.

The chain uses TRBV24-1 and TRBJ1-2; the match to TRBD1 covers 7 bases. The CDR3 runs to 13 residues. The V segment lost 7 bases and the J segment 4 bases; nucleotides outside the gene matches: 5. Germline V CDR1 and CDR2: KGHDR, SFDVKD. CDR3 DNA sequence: TGTGCCACCAGCAGGGGGATAGGCTATGGCTACACCTTC. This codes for CATSRGIGYGYTF.

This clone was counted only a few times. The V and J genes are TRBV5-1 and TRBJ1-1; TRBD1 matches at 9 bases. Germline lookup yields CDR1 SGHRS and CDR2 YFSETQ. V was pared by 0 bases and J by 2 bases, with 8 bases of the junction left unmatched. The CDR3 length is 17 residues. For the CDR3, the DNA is TGCGCCAGCAGCTTGGGTGCTAGACAGGGGGGAAACACTGAAGCTTTCTTT. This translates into CASSLGARQGGNTEAFF. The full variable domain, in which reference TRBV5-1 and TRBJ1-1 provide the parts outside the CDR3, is KAGVTQTPRYLIKTRGQQVTLSCSPISGHRSVSWYQQTPGQGLQFLFEYFSETQRNKGNFPGRFSGRQFSNSRSEMNVSTLELGDSALYLCASSLGARQGGNTEAFFGQGTRLTVV.

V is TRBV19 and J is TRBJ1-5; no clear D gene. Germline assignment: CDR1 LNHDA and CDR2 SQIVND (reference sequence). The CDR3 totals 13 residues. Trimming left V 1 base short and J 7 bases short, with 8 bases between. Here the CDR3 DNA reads TGTGCCAGTAGTATAGGTGGTAGCCAGCCCCAGCATTTT. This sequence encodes CASSIGGSQPQHF.

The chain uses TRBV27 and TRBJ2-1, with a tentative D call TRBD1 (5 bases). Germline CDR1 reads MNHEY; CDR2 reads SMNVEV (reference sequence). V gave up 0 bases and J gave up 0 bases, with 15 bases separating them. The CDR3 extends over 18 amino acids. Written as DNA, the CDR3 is TGTGCCAGCAGTTTATCGACAGCTTTTCTAAGCTCCTACAATGAGCAGTTCTTC. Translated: CASSLSTAFLSSYNEQFF.

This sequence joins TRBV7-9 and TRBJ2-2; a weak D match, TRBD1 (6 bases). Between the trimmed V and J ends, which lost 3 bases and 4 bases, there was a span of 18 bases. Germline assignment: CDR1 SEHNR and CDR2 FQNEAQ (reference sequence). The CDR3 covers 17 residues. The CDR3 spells CASSFSGALDGTGELFF. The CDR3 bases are TGTGCCAGCAGCTTCTCAGGGGCCCTGGACGGCACCGGGGAGCTGTTTTTT.

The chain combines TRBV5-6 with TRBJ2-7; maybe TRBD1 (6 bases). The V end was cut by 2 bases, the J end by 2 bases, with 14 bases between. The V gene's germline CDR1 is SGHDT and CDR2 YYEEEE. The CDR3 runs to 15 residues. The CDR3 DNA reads TGTGCCAGCAGCTTTATAGGGGGTACGCCCTACGAGCAGTACTTC. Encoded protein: CASSFIGGTPYEQYF.

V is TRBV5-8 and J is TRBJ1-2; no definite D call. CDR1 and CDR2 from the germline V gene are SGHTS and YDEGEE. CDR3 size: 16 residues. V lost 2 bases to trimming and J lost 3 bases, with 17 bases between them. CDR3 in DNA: TGTGCCAGCAGCTTTTCCGCCGGGGAAGGAGACTATGGCTACACCTTC. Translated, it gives CASSFSAGEGDYGYTF. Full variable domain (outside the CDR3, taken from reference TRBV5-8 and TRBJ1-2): EAGVTQSPTHLIKTRGQQATLRCSPISGHTSVYWYQQALGLGLQFLLWYDEGEERNRGNFPPRFSGRQFPNYSSELNVNALELEDSALYLCASSFSAGEGDYGYTFGSGTRLTVV.

For the CDR3, the DNA is TGCGCCAGCAGCTTTAGTAACCCTGGGACACCACTTGACGAGCAGTACTTC. It encodes CASSFSNPGTPLDEQYF. The chain couples TRBV5-1 to TRBJ2-7; tentative D call: TRBD1 (6 bases). The CDR3 totals 17 residues. Trimming removed 2 bases at V and 5 bases at J, with 23 bases between. Per germline, CDR1 SGHRS and CDR2 YFSETQ.

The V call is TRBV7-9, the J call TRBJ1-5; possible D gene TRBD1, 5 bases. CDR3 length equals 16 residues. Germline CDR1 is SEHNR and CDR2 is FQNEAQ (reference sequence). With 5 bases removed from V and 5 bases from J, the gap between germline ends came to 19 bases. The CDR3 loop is CASSPLGTLGDQPQHF. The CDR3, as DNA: TGTGCCAGCAGCCCGCTTGGGACCCTAGGGGATCAGCCCCAGCATTTT.

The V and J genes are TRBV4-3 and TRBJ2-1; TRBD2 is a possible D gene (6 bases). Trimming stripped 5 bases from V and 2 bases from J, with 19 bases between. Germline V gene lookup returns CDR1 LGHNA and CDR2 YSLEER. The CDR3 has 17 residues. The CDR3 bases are TGCGCCAGCAGCGAGTCGGCAGTAGCGGACCCCTACAATGAGCAGTTCTTC. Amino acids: CASSESAVADPYNEQFF.

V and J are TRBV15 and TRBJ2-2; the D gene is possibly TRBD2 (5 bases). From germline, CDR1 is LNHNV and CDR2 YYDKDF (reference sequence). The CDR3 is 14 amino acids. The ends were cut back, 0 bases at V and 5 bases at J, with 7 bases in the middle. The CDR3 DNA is TGTGCCACCAGCAGAGATCGGAGGACCGGGGAGCTGTTTTTT. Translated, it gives CATSRDRRTGELFF.

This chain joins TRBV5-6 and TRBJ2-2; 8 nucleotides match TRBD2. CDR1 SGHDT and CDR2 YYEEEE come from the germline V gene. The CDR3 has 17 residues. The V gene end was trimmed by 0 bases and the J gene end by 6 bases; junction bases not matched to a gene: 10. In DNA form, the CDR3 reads TGTGCCAGCAGCTTGGTTCTCCGGCGGGAGGCGGCCGGGGAGCTGTTTTTT. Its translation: CASSLVLRREAAGELFF. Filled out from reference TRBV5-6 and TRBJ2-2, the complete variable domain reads DAGVTQSPTHLIKTRGQQVTLRCSPKSGHDTVSWYQQALGQGPQFIFQYYEEEERQRGNFPDRFSGHQFPNYSSELNVNALLLGDSALYLCASSLVLRREAAGELFFGEGSRLTVL.

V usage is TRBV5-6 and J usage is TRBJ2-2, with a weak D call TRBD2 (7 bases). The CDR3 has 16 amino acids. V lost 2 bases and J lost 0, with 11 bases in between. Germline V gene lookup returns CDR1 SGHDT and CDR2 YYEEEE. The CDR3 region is CASSFGGGANTGELFF. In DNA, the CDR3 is TGTGCCAGCAGCTTCGGCGGGGGCGCGAACACCGGGGAGCTGTTTTTT.

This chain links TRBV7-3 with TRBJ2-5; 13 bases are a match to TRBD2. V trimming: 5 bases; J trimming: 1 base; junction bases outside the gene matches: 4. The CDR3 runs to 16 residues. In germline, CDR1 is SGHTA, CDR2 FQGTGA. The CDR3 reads CASSQTSGRAQETQYF. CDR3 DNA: TGTGCCAGCAGCCAAACTAGCGGGAGGGCCCAAGAGACCCAGTACTTC.

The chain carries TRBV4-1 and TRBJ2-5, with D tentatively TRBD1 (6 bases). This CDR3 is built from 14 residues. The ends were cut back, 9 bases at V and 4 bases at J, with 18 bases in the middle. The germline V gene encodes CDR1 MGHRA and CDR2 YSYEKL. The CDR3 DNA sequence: TGCGCCAGTTCAGGGGCGGGCTCGGGAGAGACCCAGTACTTC. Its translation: CASSGAGSGETQYF.

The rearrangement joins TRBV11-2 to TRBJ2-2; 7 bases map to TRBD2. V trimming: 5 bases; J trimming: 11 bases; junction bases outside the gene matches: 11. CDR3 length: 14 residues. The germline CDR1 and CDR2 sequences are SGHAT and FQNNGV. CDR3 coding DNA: TGTGCCAGCAGCCCCCCCTTGAGGGAGGGAGAGCTGTTTTTT. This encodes CASSPPLREGELFF.

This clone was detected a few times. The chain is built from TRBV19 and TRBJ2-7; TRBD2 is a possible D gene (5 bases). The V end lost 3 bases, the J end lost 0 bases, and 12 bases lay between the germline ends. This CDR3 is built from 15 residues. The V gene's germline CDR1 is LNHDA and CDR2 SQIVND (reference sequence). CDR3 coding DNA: TGTGCCAGTAGTATTGGAGGCTTCAGCTCCTACGAGCAGTACTTC. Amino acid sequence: CASSIGGFSSYEQYF.

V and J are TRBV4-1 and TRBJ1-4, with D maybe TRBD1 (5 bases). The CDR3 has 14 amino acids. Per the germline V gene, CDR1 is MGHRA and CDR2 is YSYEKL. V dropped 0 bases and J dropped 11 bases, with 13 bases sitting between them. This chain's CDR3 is CASSQDSGVGKLFF. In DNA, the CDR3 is TGCGCCAGCAGCCAAGATTCGGGGGTGGGTAAACTGTTTTTT.

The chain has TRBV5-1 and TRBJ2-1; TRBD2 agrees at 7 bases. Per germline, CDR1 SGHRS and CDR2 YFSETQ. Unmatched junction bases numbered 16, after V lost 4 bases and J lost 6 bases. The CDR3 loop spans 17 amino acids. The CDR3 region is CASSPTVLVGGGNEQFF. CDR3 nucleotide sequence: TGCGCCAGCAGCCCCACCGTTCTAGTGGGGGGGGGCAATGAGCAGTTCTTC.

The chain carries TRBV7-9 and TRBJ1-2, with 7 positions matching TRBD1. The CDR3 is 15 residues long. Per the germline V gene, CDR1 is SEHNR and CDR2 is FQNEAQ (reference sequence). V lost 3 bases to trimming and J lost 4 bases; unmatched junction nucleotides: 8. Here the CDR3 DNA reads TGTGCCAGCAGCTTTTTCCGGGACAGCTCCTATGGCTACACCTTC. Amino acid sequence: CASSFFRDSSYGYTF.

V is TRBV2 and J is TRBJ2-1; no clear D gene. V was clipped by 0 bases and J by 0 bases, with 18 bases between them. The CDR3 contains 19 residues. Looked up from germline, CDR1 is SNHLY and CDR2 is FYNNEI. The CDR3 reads CASSEAVSVLTYSYNEQFF. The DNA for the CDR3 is TGTGCCAGCAGTGAAGCAGTTAGTGTTCTAACTTACTCCTACAATGAGCAGTTCTTC.

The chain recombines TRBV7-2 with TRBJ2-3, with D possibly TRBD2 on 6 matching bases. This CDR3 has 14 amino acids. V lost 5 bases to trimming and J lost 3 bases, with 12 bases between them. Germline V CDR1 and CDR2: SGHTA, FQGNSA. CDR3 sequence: CASSRSRGTDTQYF. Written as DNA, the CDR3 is TGTGCCAGCAGCCGCTCCCGGGGGACAGATACGCAGTATTTT.

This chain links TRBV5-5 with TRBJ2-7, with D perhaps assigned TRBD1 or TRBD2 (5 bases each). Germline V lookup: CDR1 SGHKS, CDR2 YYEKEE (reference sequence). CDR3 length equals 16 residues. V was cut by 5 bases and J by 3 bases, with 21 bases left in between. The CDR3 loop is CASRRFRDGEIYEQYF. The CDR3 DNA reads TGTGCCAGCAGGCGTTTCCGGGACGGAGAAATCTACGAGCAGTACTTC.

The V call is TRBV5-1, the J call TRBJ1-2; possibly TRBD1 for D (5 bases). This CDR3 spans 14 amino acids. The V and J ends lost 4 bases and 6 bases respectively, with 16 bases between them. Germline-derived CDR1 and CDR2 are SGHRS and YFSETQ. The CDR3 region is CASSLWSQGDGYTF. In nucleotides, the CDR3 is TGCGCCAGCAGCCTTTGGTCCCAGGGCGATGGCTACACCTTC.

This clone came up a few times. Written as DNA, the CDR3 is TGTGCCAGCTCACCAACCGACGGGACCTACGAGCAGTACTTC. Its protein is CASSPTDGTYEQYF. V is TRBV18 and J is TRBJ2-7; a weak D match, TRBD2 (5 bases). The CDR3 loop spans 14 amino acids. The V end was cut by 2 bases, the J end by 2 bases, with 10 bases between. Looked up from germline, CDR1 is KGHSH and CDR2 is LQKENI.

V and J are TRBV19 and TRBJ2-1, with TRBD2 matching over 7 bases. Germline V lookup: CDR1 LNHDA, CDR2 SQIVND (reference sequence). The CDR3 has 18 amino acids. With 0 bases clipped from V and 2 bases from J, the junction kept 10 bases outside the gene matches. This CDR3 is CASSIDRGERRAYNEQFF. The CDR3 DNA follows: TGTGCCAGTAGTATAGATCGGGGGGAACGGCGGGCCTACAATGAGCAGTTCTTC.

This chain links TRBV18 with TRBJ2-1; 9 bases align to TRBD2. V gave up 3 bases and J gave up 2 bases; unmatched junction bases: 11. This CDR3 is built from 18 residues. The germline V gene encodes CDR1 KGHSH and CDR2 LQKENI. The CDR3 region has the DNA TGTGCCAGCTCACCCCCGGGCTCGGGCGGGGGGGCCTACAATGAGCAGTTCTTC. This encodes CASSPPGSGGGAYNEQFF.

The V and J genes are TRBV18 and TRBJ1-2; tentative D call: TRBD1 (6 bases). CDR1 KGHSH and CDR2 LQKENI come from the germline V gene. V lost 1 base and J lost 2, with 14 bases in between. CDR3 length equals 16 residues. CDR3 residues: CASSPRAGEANYGYTF. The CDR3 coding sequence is TGTGCCAGCTCACCACGGGCAGGGGAGGCCAACTATGGCTACACCTTC. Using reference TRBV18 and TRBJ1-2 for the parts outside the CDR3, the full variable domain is NAGVMQNPRHLVRRRGQEARLRCSPMKGHSHVYWYRQLPEEGLKFMVYLQKENIIDESGMPKERFSAEFPKEGPSILRIQQVVRGDSAAYFCASSPRAGEANYGYTFGSGTRLTVV.